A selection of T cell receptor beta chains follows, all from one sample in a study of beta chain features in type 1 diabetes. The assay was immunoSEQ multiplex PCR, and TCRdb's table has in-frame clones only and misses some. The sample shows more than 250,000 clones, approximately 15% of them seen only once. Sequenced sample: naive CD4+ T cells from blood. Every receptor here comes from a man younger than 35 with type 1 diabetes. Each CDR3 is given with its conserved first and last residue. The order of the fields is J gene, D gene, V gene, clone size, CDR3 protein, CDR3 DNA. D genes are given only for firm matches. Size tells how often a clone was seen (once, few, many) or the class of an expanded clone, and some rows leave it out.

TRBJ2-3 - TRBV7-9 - CASSPFASRGTDTQYF TGTGCCAGCAGCCCTTTCGCTAGTAGGGGGACAGATACGCAGTATTTT
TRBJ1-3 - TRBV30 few CAWSQGRSGNTIYF TGTGCCTGGAGCCAAGGGAGATCTGGAAACACCATATATTTT
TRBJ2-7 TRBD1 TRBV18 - CASSPLGTGGINEQYF TGTGCCAGCTCGCCCCTCGGGACAGGGGGCATCAACGAGCAGTACTTC
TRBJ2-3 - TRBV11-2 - CASSVLGRTSTDTQYF TGTGCCAGCAGCGTACTCGGACGGACTAGCACAGATACGCAGTATTTT
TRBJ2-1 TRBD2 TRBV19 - CASSTGLADDNEQFF TGTGCCAGTAGTACGGGACTAGCGGACGACAATGAGCAGTTCTTC
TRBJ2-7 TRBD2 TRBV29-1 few CSAARTSGGASTDEQYF TGCAGCGCTGCCCGGACTAGCGGGGGGGCCTCAACGGACGAGCAGTACTTC
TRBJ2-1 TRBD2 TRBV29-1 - CSVISLAHNEQFF TGCAGCGTCATATCACTAGCGCACAATGAGCAGTTCTTC
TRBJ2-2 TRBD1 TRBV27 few CASSPRITGAYTGELFF TGTGCCAGCAGTCCCCGGATTACAGGGGCCTACACCGGGGAGCTGTTTTTT
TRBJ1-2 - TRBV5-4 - CASSFDSYGYTF TGTGCCAGCAGCTTCGACAGCTATGGCTACACCTTC
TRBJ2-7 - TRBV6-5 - CASSYSVGRSYEQYF TGTGCCAGCAGTTACTCCGTTGGGAGATCCTACGAGCAGTACTTC